This TCR beta chain was recorded in a study of cytomegalovirus exposure and HLA in healthy donors. Germline-derived CDR1 and CDR2 are SQVTM and ANQGSEA. The CDR3 is 14 residues long. J gave up 3 bases and V 6 bases, and 10 bases lay outside the gene matches. This clone was seen a few times. Its target is not known. The study, taken as a whole, reports: By HLA locus, TCR association rates varied in a later analysis, with DRB1 showing the most and HLA-C the fewest. Some V segments, including TRBV6-2 and TRBV6-3, were excluded as indistinguishable.

Each donor's status was that of a healthy bone marrow donor. PCR used 60 Vbeta primers and 13 Jbeta primers. Produced via immunoSEQ multiplex PCR; TCRdb's table is partial and in-frame only. The sample has some 190,000 clones; roughly nine tenths are singletons. The specimen was PBMCs. The chain employs TRBV29-1 and TRBJ2-7, with 8 bases identical to TRBD1. The sequence came from a boy between 2 and 10 years old in good health and CMV-seronegative. The CDR3 region has the DNA TGCAGCGTCGCCGACAGGGGAAAGGGCTACGAGCAGTACTTC. Residues: CSVADRGKGYEQYF.